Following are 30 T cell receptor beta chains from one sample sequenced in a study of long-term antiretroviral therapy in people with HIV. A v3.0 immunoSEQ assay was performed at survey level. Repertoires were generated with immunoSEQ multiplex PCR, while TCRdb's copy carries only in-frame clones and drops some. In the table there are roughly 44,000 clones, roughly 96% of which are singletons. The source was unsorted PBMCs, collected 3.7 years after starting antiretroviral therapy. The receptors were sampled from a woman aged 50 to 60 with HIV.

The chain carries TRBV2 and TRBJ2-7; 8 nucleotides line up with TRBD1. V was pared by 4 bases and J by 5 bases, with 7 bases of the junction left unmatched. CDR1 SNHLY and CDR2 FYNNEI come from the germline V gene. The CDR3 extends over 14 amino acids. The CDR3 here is CASSARTGQNEQYF. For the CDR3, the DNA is TGTGCCAGCAGTGCCAGGACAGGGCAGAACGAGCAGTACTTC.

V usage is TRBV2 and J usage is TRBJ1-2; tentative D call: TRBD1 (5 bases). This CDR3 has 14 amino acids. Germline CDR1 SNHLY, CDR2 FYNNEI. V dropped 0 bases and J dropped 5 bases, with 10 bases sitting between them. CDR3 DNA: TGTGCCAGCAGTGAAGCGCTGGGGGGATATGGCTACACCTTC. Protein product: CASSEALGGYGYTF.

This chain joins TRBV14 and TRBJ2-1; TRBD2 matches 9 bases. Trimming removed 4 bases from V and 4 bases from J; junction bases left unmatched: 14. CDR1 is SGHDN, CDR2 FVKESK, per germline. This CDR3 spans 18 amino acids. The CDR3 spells CASSPWTSAGASYNEQFF. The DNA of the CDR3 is TGTGCCAGCAGCCCTTGGACTAGCGCGGGGGCCTCGTACAATGAGCAGTTCTTC. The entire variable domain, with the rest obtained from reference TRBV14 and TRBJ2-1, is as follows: EAGVTQFPSHSVIEKGQTVTLRCDPISGHDNLYWYRRVMGKEIKFLLHFVKESKQDESGMPNNRFLAERTGGTYSTLKVQPAELEDSGVYFCASSPWTSAGASYNEQFFGPGTRLTVL.

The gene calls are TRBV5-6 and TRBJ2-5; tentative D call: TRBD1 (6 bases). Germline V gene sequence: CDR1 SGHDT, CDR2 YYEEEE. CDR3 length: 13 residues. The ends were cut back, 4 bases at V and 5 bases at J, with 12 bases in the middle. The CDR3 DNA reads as TGTGCCAGCAGCGGGACAACCGGGGAGACCCAGTACTTC. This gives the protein CASSGTTGETQYF.

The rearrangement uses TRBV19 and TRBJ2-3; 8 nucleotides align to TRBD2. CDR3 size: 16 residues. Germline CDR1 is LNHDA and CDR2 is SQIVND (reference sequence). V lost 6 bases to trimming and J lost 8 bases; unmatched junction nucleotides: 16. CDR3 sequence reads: CASRDGTRSRLPTQYF. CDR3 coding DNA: TGTGCCAGTAGGGACGGGACTAGAAGTCGACTCCCTACGCAGTATTTT.

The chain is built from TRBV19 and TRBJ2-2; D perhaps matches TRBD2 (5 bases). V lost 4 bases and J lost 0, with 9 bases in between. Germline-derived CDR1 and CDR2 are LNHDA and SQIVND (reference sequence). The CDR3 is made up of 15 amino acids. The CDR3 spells CASSRETPNTGELFF. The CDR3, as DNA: TGTGCCAGTAGTAGGGAGACGCCGAACACCGGGGAGCTGTTTTTT.

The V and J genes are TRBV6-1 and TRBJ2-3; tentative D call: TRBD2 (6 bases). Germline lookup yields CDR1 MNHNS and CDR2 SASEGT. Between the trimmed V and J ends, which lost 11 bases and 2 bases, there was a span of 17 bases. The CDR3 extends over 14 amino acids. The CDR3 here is CAGERDLLTDTQYF. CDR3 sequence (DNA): TGTGCCGGGGAAAGGGACTTGCTCACAGATACGCAGTATTTT.

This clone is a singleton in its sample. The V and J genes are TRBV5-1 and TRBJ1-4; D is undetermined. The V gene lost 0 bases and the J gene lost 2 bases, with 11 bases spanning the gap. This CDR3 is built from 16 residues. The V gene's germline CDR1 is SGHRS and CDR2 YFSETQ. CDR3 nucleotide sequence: TGCGCCAGCAGCTTGGCCCCCGCGGCCACTAATGAAAAACTGTTTTTT. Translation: CASSLAPAATNEKLFF.

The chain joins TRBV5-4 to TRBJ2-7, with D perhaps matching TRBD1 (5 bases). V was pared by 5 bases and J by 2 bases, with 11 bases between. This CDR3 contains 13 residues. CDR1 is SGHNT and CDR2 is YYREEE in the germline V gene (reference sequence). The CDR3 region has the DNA TGTGCCAGCAGGGGTCAGGGTACCTACGAGCAGTACTTC. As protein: CASRGQGTYEQYF.

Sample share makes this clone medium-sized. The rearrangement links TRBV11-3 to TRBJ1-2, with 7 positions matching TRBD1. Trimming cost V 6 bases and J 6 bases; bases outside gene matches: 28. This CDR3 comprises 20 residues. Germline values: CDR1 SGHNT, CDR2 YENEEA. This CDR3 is CASRSKPSPGQMGSGDGYTF. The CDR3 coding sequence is TGTGCCAGCAGATCGAAACCCTCACCGGGACAGATGGGTAGTGGAGATGGCTACACCTTC.

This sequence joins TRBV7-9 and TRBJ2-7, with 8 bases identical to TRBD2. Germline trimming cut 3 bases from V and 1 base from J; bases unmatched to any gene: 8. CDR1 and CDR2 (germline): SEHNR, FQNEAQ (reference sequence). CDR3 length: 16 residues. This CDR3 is CASSFVFSGESYEQYF. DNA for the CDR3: TGTGCCAGCAGCTTTGTGTTTAGCGGGGAATCCTACGAGCAGTACTTC. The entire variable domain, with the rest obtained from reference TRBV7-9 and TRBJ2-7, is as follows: DTGVSQNPRHKITKRGQNVTFRCDPISEHNRLYWYRQTLGQGPEFLTYFQNEAQLEKSRLLSDRFSAERPKGSFSTLEIQRTEQGDSAMYLCASSFVFSGESYEQYFGPGTRLTVT.

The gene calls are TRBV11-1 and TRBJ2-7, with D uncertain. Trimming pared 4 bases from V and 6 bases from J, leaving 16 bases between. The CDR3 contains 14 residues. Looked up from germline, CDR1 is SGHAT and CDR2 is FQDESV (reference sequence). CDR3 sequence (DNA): TGTGCCAGCAGCTGGAGTCTGAGTACTCGCGAGCAGTACTTC. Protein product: CASSWSLSTREQYF.

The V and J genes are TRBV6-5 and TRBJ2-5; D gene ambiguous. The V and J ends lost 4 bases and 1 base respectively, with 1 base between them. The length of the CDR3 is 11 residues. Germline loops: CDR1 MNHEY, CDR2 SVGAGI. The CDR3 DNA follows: TGTGCCAGCAGTTCCCAAGAGACCCAGTACTTC. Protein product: CASSSQETQYF.

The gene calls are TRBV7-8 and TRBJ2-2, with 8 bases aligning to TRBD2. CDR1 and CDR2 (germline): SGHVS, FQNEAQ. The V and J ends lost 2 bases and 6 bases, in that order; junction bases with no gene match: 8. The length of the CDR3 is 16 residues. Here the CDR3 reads CASSLYNGGASGELFF. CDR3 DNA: TGTGCCAGCAGCTTATATAACGGGGGGGCCTCCGGGGAGCTGTTTTTT. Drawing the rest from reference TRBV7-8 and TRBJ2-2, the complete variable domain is GAGVSQSPRYKVAKRGQDVALRCDPISGHVSLFWYQQALGQGPEFLTYFQNEAQLDKSGLPSDRFFAERPEGSVSTLKIQRTQQEDSAVYLCASSLYNGGASGELFFGEGSRLTVL.

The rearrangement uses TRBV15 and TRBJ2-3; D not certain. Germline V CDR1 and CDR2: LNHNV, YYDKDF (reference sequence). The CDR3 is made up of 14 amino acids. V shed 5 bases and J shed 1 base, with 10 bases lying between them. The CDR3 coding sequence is TGTGCCACCAGCGTGGGATATGGCACAGATACGCAGTATTTT. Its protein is CATSVGYGTDTQYF.

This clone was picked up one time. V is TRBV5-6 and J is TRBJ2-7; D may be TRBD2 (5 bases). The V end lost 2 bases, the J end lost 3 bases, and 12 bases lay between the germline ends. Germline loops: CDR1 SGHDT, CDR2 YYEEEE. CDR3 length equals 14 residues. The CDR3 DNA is TGTGCCAGCAGCTTATCCCTTGGGAGCTACGAGCAGTACTTC. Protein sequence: CASSLSLGSYEQYF.

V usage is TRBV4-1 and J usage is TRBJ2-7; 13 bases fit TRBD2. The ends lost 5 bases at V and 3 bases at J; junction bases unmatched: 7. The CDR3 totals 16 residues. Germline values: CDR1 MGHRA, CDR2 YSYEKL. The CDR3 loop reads CASSMGTSGDFYEQYF. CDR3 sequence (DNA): TGCGCCAGCAGCATGGGGACTAGCGGGGATTTCTACGAGCAGTACTTC.

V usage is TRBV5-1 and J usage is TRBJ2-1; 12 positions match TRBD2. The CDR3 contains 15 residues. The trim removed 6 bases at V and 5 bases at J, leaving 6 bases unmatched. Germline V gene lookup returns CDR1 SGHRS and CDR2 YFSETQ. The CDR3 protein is CASIGLAGTNNEQFF. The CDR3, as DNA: TGCGCCAGCATCGGACTAGCGGGGACAAACAATGAGCAGTTCTTC.

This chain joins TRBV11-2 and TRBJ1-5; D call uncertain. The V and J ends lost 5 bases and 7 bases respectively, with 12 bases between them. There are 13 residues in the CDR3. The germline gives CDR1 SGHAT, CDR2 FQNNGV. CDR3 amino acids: CASSAVPIQPQHF. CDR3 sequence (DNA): TGTGCCAGCAGCGCCGTTCCTATCCAGCCCCAGCATTTT.

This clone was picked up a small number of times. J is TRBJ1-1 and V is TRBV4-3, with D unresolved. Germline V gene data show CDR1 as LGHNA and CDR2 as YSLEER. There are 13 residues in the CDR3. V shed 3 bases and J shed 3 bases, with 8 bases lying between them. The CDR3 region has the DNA TGCGCCAGCAGCCAGGGCAGGTACACTGAAGCTTTCTTT. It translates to CASSQGRYTEAFF.

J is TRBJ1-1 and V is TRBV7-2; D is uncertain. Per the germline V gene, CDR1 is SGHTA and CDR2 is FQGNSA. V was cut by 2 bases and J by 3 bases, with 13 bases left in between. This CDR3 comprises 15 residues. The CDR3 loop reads CASSLNGYRDTEAFF. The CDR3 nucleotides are TGTGCCAGCAGCTTAAATGGGTATCGGGACACTGAAGCTTTCTTT.

The CDR3 here is CASTGVGGNTEAFF. DNA for the CDR3: TGCGCCAGCACAGGGGTTGGGGGGAACACTGAAGCTTTCTTT. The V gene is TRBV5-1, the J gene TRBJ1-1, with D possibly matching TRBD1 (6 bases). The CDR3 contains 14 residues. From germline, CDR1 is SGHRS and CDR2 YFSETQ. V dropped 6 bases and J dropped 1 base, with 13 bases sitting between them.

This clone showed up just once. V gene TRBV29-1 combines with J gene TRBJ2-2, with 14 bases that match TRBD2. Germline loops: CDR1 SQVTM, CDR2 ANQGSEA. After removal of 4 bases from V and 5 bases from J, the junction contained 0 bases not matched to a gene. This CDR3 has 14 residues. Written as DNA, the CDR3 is TGCAGCGTTGGGACTAGCGGGGGGACCGGGGAGCTGTTTTTT. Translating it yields CSVGTSGGTGELFF.

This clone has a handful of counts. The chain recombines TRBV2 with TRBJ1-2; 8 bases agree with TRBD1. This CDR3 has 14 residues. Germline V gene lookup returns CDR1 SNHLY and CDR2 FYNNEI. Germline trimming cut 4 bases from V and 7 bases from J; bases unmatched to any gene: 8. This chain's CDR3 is CASSAGGPLSGYTF. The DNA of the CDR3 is TGTGCCAGCAGTGCAGGGGGCCCCTTATCTGGCTACACCTTC.

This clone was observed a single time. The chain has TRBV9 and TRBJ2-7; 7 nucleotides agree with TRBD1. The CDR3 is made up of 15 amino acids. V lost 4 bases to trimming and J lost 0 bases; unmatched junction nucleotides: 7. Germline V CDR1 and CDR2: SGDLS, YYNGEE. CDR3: CASSTGTAYSYEQYF. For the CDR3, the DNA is TGTGCCAGCAGCACCGGGACAGCCTACTCCTACGAGCAGTACTTC.

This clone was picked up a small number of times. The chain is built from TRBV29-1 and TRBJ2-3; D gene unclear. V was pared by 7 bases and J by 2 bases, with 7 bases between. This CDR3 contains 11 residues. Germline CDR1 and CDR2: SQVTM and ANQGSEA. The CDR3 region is CSGSSTDTQYF. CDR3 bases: TGCAGCGGCTCGTCCACAGATACGCAGTATTTT.

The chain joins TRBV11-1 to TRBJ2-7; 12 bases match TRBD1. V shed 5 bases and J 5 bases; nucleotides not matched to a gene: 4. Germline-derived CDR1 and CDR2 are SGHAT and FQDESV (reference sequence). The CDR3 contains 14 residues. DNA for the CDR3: TGTGCCAGCAGCCCCGGGACAGGGGGCCACGAGCAGTACTTC. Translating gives CASSPGTGGHEQYF.

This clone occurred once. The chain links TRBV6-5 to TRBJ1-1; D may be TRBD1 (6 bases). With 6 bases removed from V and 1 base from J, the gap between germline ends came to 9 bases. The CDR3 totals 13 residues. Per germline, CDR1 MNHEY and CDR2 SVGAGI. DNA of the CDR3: TGTGCCAGCAGATTGGGACAGAACACTGAAGCTTTCTTT. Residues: CASRLGQNTEAFF.

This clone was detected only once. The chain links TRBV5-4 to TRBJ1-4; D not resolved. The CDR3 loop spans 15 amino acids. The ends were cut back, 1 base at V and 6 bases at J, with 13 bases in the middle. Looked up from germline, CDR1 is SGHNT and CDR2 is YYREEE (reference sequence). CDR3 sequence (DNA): TGTGCCAGCAGCTTGACGGTGGCCGCGGATGAAAAACTGTTTTTT. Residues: CASSLTVAADEKLFF. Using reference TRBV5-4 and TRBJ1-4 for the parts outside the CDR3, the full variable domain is ETGVTQSPTHLIKTRGQQVTLRCSSQSGHNTVSWYQQALGQGPQFIFQYYREEENGRGNFPPRFSGLQFPNYSSELNVNALELDDSALYLCASSLTVAADEKLFFGSGTQLSVL.

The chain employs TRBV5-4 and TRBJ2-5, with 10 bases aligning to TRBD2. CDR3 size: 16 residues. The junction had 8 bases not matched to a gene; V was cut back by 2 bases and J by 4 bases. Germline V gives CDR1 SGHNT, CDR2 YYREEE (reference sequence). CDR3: CASSFGLAGERETQYF. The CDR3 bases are TGTGCCAGCAGCTTCGGGCTAGCGGGGGAACGAGAGACCCAGTACTTC.